Following are 10 T cell receptor beta chains from one sample sequenced in a study of T cells in Graves' hyperthyroidism and ophthalmopathy. Amplification targeted TCR beta CDR3 regions from RNA transcripts. HTBI primers were used for first-round RT-PCR of the TCR CDR3. MiXCR, applied by TCRdb to the multiplex PCR reads, yields one record per CDR3 protein. Found here are about 380,000 distinct CDR3 sequences, 13% of them singletons; the top ten hold less than 25%. Sequenced: blood. These receptors came from a man in his thirties or forties with Graves' hyperthyroidism that later progressed to Graves' ophthalmopathy.

This clonotype appeared a few times. The V and J genes are TRBV11-2 and TRBJ1-3, with 8 bases matching TRBD1. The junction had 7 bases not matched to a gene; V was cut back by 5 bases and J by 4 bases. The V gene's germline CDR1 is SGHAT and CDR2 FQNNGV. The length of the CDR3 is 15 residues. This CDR3 is CASSHWQGAGNTIYF. CDR3 sequence (DNA): TGTGCCAGCAGCCATTGGCAGGGGGCCGGAAACACCATATATTTT. The whole variable domain, remainder taken from reference TRBV11-2 and TRBJ1-3, is EAGVAQSPRYKIIEKRQSVAFWCNPISGHATLYWYQQILGQGPKLLIQFQNNGVVDDSQLPKDRFSAERLKGVDSTLKIQPAKLEDSAVYLCASSHWQGAGNTIYFGEGSWLTVV.

This clonotype was recorded many times. This sequence joins TRBV5-1 and TRBJ2-7, with 12 bases lining up with TRBD2. V lost 4 bases, J lost 0 bases, and 8 bases stayed unmatched. The CDR3 covers 17 residues. Germline lookup yields CDR1 SGHRS and CDR2 YFSETQ. The CDR3 bases are TGCGCCAGCAGCCCCCGGACTAGCGGGGAAAGCTCCTACGAGCAGTACTTC. It codes for CASSPRTSGESSYEQYF.

The CDR3 coding sequence is TGTGCCACCAGTGATGGACTAGCGGGGAGATACAATGAGCAGTTCTTC. Amino acids: CATSDGLAGRYNEQFF. This chain joins TRBV24-1 and TRBJ2-1, with TRBD2 identical over 12 bases. The junction had 3 bases not matched to a gene; V was cut back by 3 bases and J by 4 bases. The germline V gene encodes CDR1 KGHDR and CDR2 SFDVKD. This CDR3 has 16 residues.

This clonotype was counted at least ten times. This chain joins TRBV7-9 and TRBJ2-1, with D tentatively TRBD1 (8 bases). Germline loops: CDR1 SEHNR, CDR2 FQNEAQ (reference sequence). This CDR3 spans 18 amino acids. Trimming left V 7 bases short and J 1 base short, with 23 bases between. DNA for the CDR3: TGTGCCAGCATCCTCCCTCAGTTACAGGGGGGGTCCTACAATGAGCAGTTCTTC. This codes for CASILPQLQGGSYNEQFF. The full variable domain, rest sourced from reference TRBV7-9 and TRBJ2-1, is DTGVSQNPRHKITKRGQNVTFRCDPISEHNRLYWYRQTLGQGPEFLTYFQNEAQLEKSRLLSDRFSAERPKGSFSTLEIQRTEQGDSAMYLCASILPQLQGGSYNEQFFGPGTRLTVL.

There are many counts of this clonotype. The chain couples TRBV7-2 to TRBJ1-2; TRBD1 matches at 7 bases. This CDR3 spans 14 amino acids. CDR1 and CDR2 (germline): SGHTA, FQGNSA. The junction had 4 bases not matched to a gene; V was cut back by 1 base and J by 5 bases. The CDR3 sequence is CASSLVMTGYGYTF. The DNA for the CDR3 is TGTGCCAGCAGCTTAGTCATGACAGGGTATGGCTACACCTTC.

This clonotype was observed many times. This sequence joins TRBV18 and TRBJ2-3, with D possibly TRBD2 on 6 matching bases. The germline V and J ends were trimmed by 0 bases and 4 bases, with 8 bases remaining between them. Germline-derived CDR1 and CDR2 are KGHSH and LQKENI. CDR3 length equals 14 residues. The CDR3 sequence is CASSPPSGADTQYF. CDR3 DNA sequence: TGTGCCAGCTCACCACCTAGCGGCGCAGATACGCAGTATTTT.

This clonotype turned up a few times. This chain joins TRBV30 and TRBJ2-1; unclear D gene. The CDR3 sequence is 13 residues long. V was trimmed by 0 bases and J by 4 bases, leaving 7 bases between them. The germline CDR1 and CDR2 sequences are GTSNPN and SVGIG (reference sequence). CDR3 protein: CAWSVVRYNEQFF. CDR3 in DNA: TGTGCCTGGAGTGTTGTTCGGTACAATGAGCAGTTCTTC.

This clonotype appeared many times. The chain recombines TRBV6-2 or TRBV6-3 with TRBJ2-1; 7 bases line up with TRBD1. Germline V gene data show CDR1 as MNHEY and CDR2 as SVGEGT. This CDR3 spans 15 amino acids. The junction had 9 bases not matched to a gene; V was cut back by 9 bases and J by 1 base. CDR3 bases: TGTGCCAGTAGCGACAGGGATCCTTCCTACAATGAGCAGTTCTTC. This translates into CASSDRDPSYNEQFF.

V is TRBV11-2 and J is TRBJ2-7, with 7 bases identical to TRBD1. The ends lost 1 base at V and 6 bases at J; junction bases unmatched: 6. Germline CDR1 reads SGHAT; CDR2 reads FQNNGV. This CDR3 has 14 residues. In nucleotides, the CDR3 is TGTGCCAGCAGCTTAGGACGCGCAGGGGGCGAGCAGTACTTC. Amino acids: CASSLGRAGGEQYF.

At least ten counts were recorded for this clonotype. V usage is TRBV24-1 and J usage is TRBJ2-3, with 12 bases lining up with TRBD2. The V segment lost 3 bases and the J segment 6 bases; nucleotides outside the gene matches: 3. The CDR3 has 15 residues. The germline V gene encodes CDR1 KGHDR and CDR2 SFDVKD. CDR3 in DNA: TGTGCCACCAGTGATATGGGACTAGCGGGCGATACGCAGTATTTT. It encodes CATSDMGLAGDTQYF.